This T cell receptor (beta chain) was profiled in a study of blood T cell repertoires in COVID-19. Study at large: Researchers got acute and convalescent COVID-19 samples from the United States, Italy and Spain. From T cells, B-cell-depleted T cells, or PBMCs came the material, which was cDNA or gDNA.

V lost 4 bases, J lost 6 bases, and 15 bases stayed unmatched. Germline V CDR1 and CDR2: ENHRY, SYGVKD. There are 17 residues in the CDR3. Original processing notes: Scientists estimated how many nucleated cells there were by amplifying reference gene primers. Using immunoSEQ multiplex PCR, the repertoire was profiled, and TCRdb retains in-frame clones only, with some absent. The V and J calls and clone size come from that table; D and trimming were worked out from the DNA. Here the sample spans hundreds of thousands of clones, roughly 85% being singletons. The V call is TRBV10-3, the J call TRBJ2-3, with 8 bases aligning to TRBD2. Specimen: peripheral blood. The receptor's source is a woman aged 30 to 39 with active or convalescent COVID-19. The CDR3 DNA reads as TGTGCCATCAGTGCCCCCGGGGGGGCCTCCAAAAGGGATACGCAGTATTTT. The encoded protein is CAISAPGGASKRDTQYF.